The 3 T cell receptor beta chains in this list originate from one sample, sequenced in a study of pediatric ulcerative colitis. Here immunoSEQ multiplex PCR was the method, and the copy in TCRdb shows in-frame clones only, minus some. The data contain some 10,000 clones, 82% of them seen just once; the ten biggest clones take up about 3.8%. Rectal tissue came from one to two pinch biopsies taken at colonoscopy. The specimen was gut tissue. The receptors stem from a girl aged 5 to 17 who was a control in a study of pediatric ulcerative colitis.

V and J are TRBV7-9 and TRBJ2-7; the D gene is possibly TRBD2 (5 bases). Germline CDR1 reads SEHNR; CDR2 reads FQNEAQ (reference sequence). This CDR3 has 17 amino acids. Between the trimmed V and J ends, which lost 4 bases and 2 bases, there was a span of 21 bases. CDR3 in DNA: TGTGCCAGCAGCTCGTCGGGCCGAGCGGCCAACGCCTACGAGCAGTACTTC. As protein: CASSSSGRAANAYEQYF.

This clone was seen just once. The chain employs TRBV4-1 and TRBJ1-2; D is possibly TRBD1 (5 bases). Trimming took off 3 bases at V and 4 bases at J, with 18 bases between the two ends. In germline, CDR1 is MGHRA, CDR2 YSYEKL. This CDR3 has 16 amino acids. CDR3 bases: TGCGCCAGCAGCCAGATCGAGGGACCCCATGGCTATGGCTACACCTTC. Protein product: CASSQIEGPHGYGYTF.

The J gene is TRBJ1-1, the V gene TRBV28; D remains unclear. Per germline, CDR1 MDHEN and CDR2 SYDVKM. The CDR3 consists of 14 residues. Trimming left V 2 bases short and J 4 bases short, with 11 bases between. The CDR3 reads CASSLIGYGTEAFF. The CDR3 DNA sequence: TGTGCCAGCAGTTTAATCGGGTACGGCACTGAAGCTTTCTTT.